These 24 T cell receptor beta chains were sequenced from one sample in a study of blood T cells in healthy people across ages. A sample-barcoded 5' primer and a J-beta primer mix were used in a second PCR of about 7 to 12 cycles. In TCRdb, the 5' RACE reads were re-called with MiXCR into one record per CDR3 protein. The data show about 1,000,000 distinct CDR3 sequences, over 35% seen once. The sequenced sample was blood. The receptors were sampled from a woman aged 60-70 years in good health.

There are a few counts of this clonotype. The rearrangement uses TRBV4-1 and TRBJ2-3; D remains unclear. Trimming cost V 4 bases and J 1 base, with 12 bases left between them. There are 15 residues in the CDR3. Germline loops: CDR1 MGHRA, CDR2 YSYEKL. In DNA form, the CDR3 reads TGCGCCAGCAGCCCCTCCCCCCGAGGCACAGATACGCAGTATTTT. This translates into CASSPSPRGTDTQYF.

This clonotype was counted at least ten times. This chain joins TRBV29-1 and TRBJ2-3; tentative D call: TRBD1 (5 bases). Trimming removed 3 bases at V and 2 bases at J, with 12 bases between. The CDR3 totals 14 residues. Germline lookup yields CDR1 SQVTM and CDR2 ANQGSEA. The chain's CDR3 is CSVDDRRITDTQYF. CDR3 sequence (DNA): TGCAGCGTTGACGACAGACGGATCACAGATACGCAGTATTTT.

This chain joins TRBV28 and TRBJ2-7; 8 nucleotides match TRBD1. J was trimmed by 3 bases and V by 7 bases; bases with no gene match: 5. Germline V gene lookup returns CDR1 MDHEN and CDR2 SYDVKM. This CDR3 has 13 residues. The CDR3, as DNA: TGTGCCAGCAACCAGGGACAGGACTACGAGCAGTACTTC. Protein: CASNQGQDYEQYF.

This clonotype was recorded a few times. The V and J genes are TRBV6-2 or TRBV6-3 and TRBJ2-7; TRBD2 aligns across 8 bases. Germline V CDR1 and CDR2: MNHEY, SVGEGT. The CDR3 extends over 14 amino acids. V was clipped by 5 bases and J by 7 bases; unmatched bases: 10. CDR3 sequence reads: CASSTAGVVGEQYF. The CDR3 DNA sequence: TGTGCCAGCAGTACAGCGGGAGTCGTAGGAGAGCAGTACTTC.

This chain uses TRBV11-1 with TRBJ2-1, with TRBD2 matching 10 bases. This CDR3 contains 18 residues. V gave up 1 base and J gave up 4 bases; unmatched junction bases: 10. Germline loops: CDR1 SGHAT, CDR2 FQDESV (reference sequence). Here the CDR3 reads CASSLVLGGAGGYNEQFF. CDR3 nucleotide sequence: TGTGCCAGCAGCTTAGTTTTGGGGGGAGCGGGAGGGTACAATGAGCAGTTCTTC.

This chain connects TRBV5-1 to TRBJ2-5; 7 bases match TRBD2. Trimming took 2 bases from V and 11 from J; bases not matched to a gene: 15. CDR1 SGHRS and CDR2 YFSETQ come from the germline V gene. This CDR3 is built from 15 residues. CDR3 loop: CASSLWREHNNEQYF. In DNA, the CDR3 is TGCGCCAGCAGCTTATGGCGGGAGCATAACAATGAGCAGTACTTC.

This clonotype occurred a few times. J is TRBJ2-7 and V is TRBV20-1; TRBD2 matches at 8 bases. Trimming removed 4 bases from V and 4 bases from J; junction bases left unmatched: 6. CDR1 DFQATT and CDR2 SNEGSKA come from the germline V gene (reference sequence). CDR3 length: 13 residues. This CDR3 reads CSANSGDSYEQYF. Here the CDR3 DNA reads TGCAGTGCTAATAGCGGGGATTCTTACGAGCAGTACTTC.

This clonotype was found once. The V and J genes are TRBV28 and TRBJ2-2; TRBD2 is a possible D gene (5 bases). Germline CDR1 MDHEN, CDR2 SYDVKM. The V end was cut by 1 base, the J end by 7 bases, with 13 bases between. There are 15 residues in the CDR3. This CDR3 reads CASSLFGDFNGELFF. CDR3 sequence (DNA): TGTGCCAGCAGTTTATTCGGGGATTTTAACGGGGAGCTGTTTTTT.

V is TRBV10-2 and J is TRBJ2-5; D unclear. Germline lookup yields CDR1 WSHSY and CDR2 SAAADI. The CDR3 has 13 residues. V was cut by 7 bases and J by 5 bases, with 14 bases left in between. For the CDR3, the DNA is TGCGCCAGCACCCCGGGCCGCGGCGAGACCCAGTACTTC. This sequence encodes CASTPGRGETQYF.

This chain connects TRBV20-1 to TRBJ2-1; TRBD1 matches 7 bases. From germline, CDR1 is DFQATT and CDR2 SNEGSKA (reference sequence). The V segment lost 6 bases and the J segment 8 bases; nucleotides outside the gene matches: 10. This CDR3 is 13 amino acids long. In nucleotides, the CDR3 is TGCAGTGCCCGAAAGGGGGCAGTCGATGAGCAGTTCTTC. Translation gives CSARKGAVDEQFF.

There are many counts of this clonotype. The chain uses TRBV29-1 and TRBJ2-7; 8 bases match TRBD2. Germline V gene lookup returns CDR1 SQVTM and CDR2 ANQGSEA. Germline trimming cut 2 bases from V and 2 bases from J; bases unmatched to any gene: 2. The CDR3 contains 13 residues. The CDR3, as DNA: TGCAGCGTTGAATCGGGAGGGCCCTACGAGCAGTACTTC. It codes for CSVESGGPYEQYF.

At least ten counts were recorded for this clonotype. The chain couples TRBV7-9 to TRBJ2-5, with a weak D call TRBD2 (6 bases). The germline gives CDR1 SEHNR, CDR2 FQNEAQ (reference sequence). This CDR3 is 16 amino acids long. The V gene lost 4 bases and the J gene lost 2 bases, with 17 bases spanning the gap. CDR3 region: CASSSSGTGGQETQYF. The DNA for the CDR3 is TGTGCCAGCAGCTCATCCGGCACTGGGGGGCAAGAGACCCAGTACTTC.

The chain uses TRBV20-1 and TRBJ2-7; 8 bases agree with TRBD2. Trimming took 4 bases from V and 7 from J; bases not matched to a gene: 12. The CDR3 has 14 residues. Germline V gene data show CDR1 as DFQATT and CDR2 as SNEGSKA (reference sequence). The CDR3, as DNA: TGCAGTGCTAAAGCGGGAGAGGCCTACAATGAGCAGTACTTC. Its protein product is CSAKAGEAYNEQYF.

The DNA for the CDR3 is TGTGCCAGCACCAGGGACAGACTGAGCACTGAAGCTTTCTTT. Translating gives CASTRDRLSTEAFF. J is TRBJ1-1 and V is TRBV12-3 or TRBV12-4, with 7 bases fitting TRBD1. J was trimmed by 4 bases and V by 7 bases; bases with no gene match: 9. The CDR3 length is 14 residues.

This sequence joins TRBV7-2 and TRBJ2-1, with 11 bases lining up with TRBD2. V shed 5 bases and J 2 bases; nucleotides not matched to a gene: 5. This CDR3 is built from 16 residues. From germline, CDR1 is SGHTA and CDR2 FQGNSA. This chain's CDR3 is CASSPLAGGAYNEQFF. Here the CDR3 DNA reads TGTGCCAGCAGCCCCTTAGCGGGAGGGGCCTACAATGAGCAGTTCTTC.

This clonotype has a handful of counts. The chain uses TRBV7-2 and TRBJ2-5; D unresolved. The last part of the DNA fits TRBJ2-7 better; the J call may be wrong. In germline, CDR1 is SGHTA, CDR2 FQGNSA. CDR3 length: 13 amino acids. CDR3 sequence (DNA): TGTGCCAGCAGCGCCCAACCCCGCGGCGAGCAGTACTTC. This sequence encodes CASSAQPRGEQYF.

The chain is built from TRBV29-1 and TRBJ2-5, with unresolved D. This CDR3 is built from 12 residues. The germline gives CDR1 SQVTM, CDR2 ANQGSEA. Trimming took 1 base from V and 2 from J, leaving 5 bases between them. The CDR3 region has the DNA TGCAGCGTTGAAGTTCAACAAGAGACCCAGTACTTC. Residues: CSVEVQQETQYF.

This clonotype showed up just a few times. The genes are TRBV5-1 and TRBJ2-1; 8 nucleotides line up with TRBD2. This CDR3 comprises 16 residues. Trimming removed 0 bases from V and 6 bases from J; junction bases left unmatched: 8. The germline V gene has CDR1 SGHRS and CDR2 YFSETQ. The CDR3 DNA reads TGCGCCAGCAGCTTGGAACTAGCGGTACCAGGCAATGAGCAGTTCTTC. Its translation: CASSLELAVPGNEQFF.

The gene calls are TRBV29-1 and TRBJ2-3; 9 bases are a match to TRBD2. The CDR3 loop spans 13 amino acids. V lost 7 bases and J lost 3; bases outside the gene matches: 5. Germline CDR1 SQVTM, CDR2 ANQGSEA. The CDR3 protein is CSEVTSGTDTQYF. In DNA, the CDR3 is TGCAGCGAGGTTACTAGCGGGACAGATACGCAGTATTTT.

In the case of this clonotype: This could be a read error, since a much larger clone is one nucleotide away. This chain's CDR3 is CASSLTGGEVVETQYF. CDR3 bases: TGTGCCAGCAGTTTGACGGGTGGCGAGGTGGTAGAGACCCAGTACTTC. The V gene is TRBV12-3 or TRBV12-4, the J gene TRBJ2-5; D unresolved. This CDR3 has 16 amino acids. The ends were cut back, 3 bases at V and 4 bases at J, with 18 bases in the middle.

The chain employs TRBV2 and TRBJ2-1; D gene uncertain. This CDR3 contains 13 residues. The ends were cut back, 4 bases at V and 9 bases at J, with 13 bases in the middle. Germline V gives CDR1 SNHLY, CDR2 FYNNEI. CDR3 coding DNA: TGTGCCAGCAGTGCCGTTAAATGGCTTGAGCAGTTCTTC. Translated: CASSAVKWLEQFF.

The genes are TRBV10-3 and TRBJ2-3; 14 nucleotides match TRBD2. V was clipped by 1 base and J by 4 bases; unmatched bases: 1. The CDR3 spans 16 residues. Germline V gives CDR1 ENHRY, CDR2 SYGVKD. The CDR3 is CAISEWTSGRPDTQYF. The DNA of the CDR3 is TGTGCCATCAGTGAGTGGACTAGCGGGAGGCCAGATACGCAGTATTTT.

Ten or more counts support this clonotype. V is TRBV18 and J is TRBJ2-5; 9 bases map to TRBD1. Gene TRBJ2-7 matches the end of the DNA better, so the J call may be wrong. The CDR3 runs 14 residues. Per germline, CDR1 KGHSH and CDR2 LQKENI. The CDR3 loop is CASSLPGQGFEQYF. The CDR3 coding sequence is TGTGCCAGCTCACTCCCGGGACAGGGATTCGAGCAGTACTTC.

The chain combines TRBV15 with TRBJ1-5, with D possibly TRBD1 on 5 matching bases. CDR3 length: 14 amino acids. CDR1 and CDR2 (germline): LNHNV, YYDKDF (reference sequence). V was cut by 4 bases and J by 0 bases, with 7 bases left in between. The CDR3 is CATSTTDSNQPQHF. The CDR3 nucleotides read TGTGCCACCAGCACGACAGATAGCAATCAGCCCCAGCATTTT. Full variable domain (rest looked up from reference TRBV15 and TRBJ1-5): DAMVIQNPRYQVTQFGKPVTLSCSQTLNHNVMYWYQQKSSQAPKLLFHYYDKDFNNEADTPDNFQSRRPNTSFCFLDIRSPGLGDTAMYLCATSTTDSNQPQHFGDGTRLSIL.